This T cell receptor (beta chain) was retrieved from a study of lung T cells in sarcoidosis with Löfgren's syndrome (dated by TCRdb to about 2017). About the investigation overall: Sarcoidosis was characterized as a granulomatous, predominantly pulmonary disease marked by accumulation of CD4+ T cells in bronchoalveolar lavage fluid. The repertoire analyses concentrated on Lofgren's syndrome patients.

Study-wide findings and limitations: Recognition of a sarcoidosis-associated antigen was only suggested; the antigen itself remained putative and unidentified. Multiple Lofgren's syndrome patients were reported to share TRAV12-1 and TRBV2 CDR3 motifs, a finding that suggests public CD4+ TCR repertoires. In alphabeta pairing analysis, TRAV12-1 was found to pair preferentially with TRBV2, and CDR3 homology was shown by the resulting paired TCRs. Compared with control subjects, Lofgren's syndrome patients were reported to have TRAV12-1 and TRBV2 as the most expanded V gene segments.

The sequencer was an Illumina MiSeq. In-frame beta chains were kept once TCRdb had trimmed the public reads at Q25 with fastp and called clones with MiXCR. For every CDR3 protein sequence, its rows merge into one entry that carries the most common genes and DNA. The sample profile shows more than 50,000 distinct CDR3 sequences; about 20% of them were found once. Jointly, the top ten make up about 2.2% of the sample. This clonotype was picked up many times. No cognate antigen has been identified for it. No much larger clone exists at a distance of one base, and base qualities are not known. Measured from the cysteine to the phenylalanine, the CDR3 is 15 residues long. The CDR3 DNA has 45 bases and is translated from base 1. The germline V gene supplies CDR1 MNHEY and CDR2 SVGEGT. V was cut back by 0 bases and J by 9 bases, leaving a gap of 15 bases between them.

The chain couples TRBV6-2 or TRBV6-3 to TRBJ2-1, with no confidently assigned D gene. The sequencing input was CD4+ T cells from PBMCs. The source of this sequence is a human donor with sarcoidosis (Löfgren's syndrome or another form), or a control subject (not recorded which). DNA sequence: TGTGCCAGCAGTTACTCTGTCCACGGGCTTTTTGAGCAGTTCTTC. It is translated as CASSYSVHGLFEQFF.